This T cell receptor (beta chain) was documented in a study of metastatic and nonmetastatic thyroid tumors. For the study at large: Repertoire comparisons spanned blood and tumor or nodule tissue from malignant and benign thyroid patients.

Germline V gene data show CDR1 as WSHSY and CDR2 as SAAADI. The germline V and J ends were trimmed by 2 bases and 5 bases, with 4 bases remaining between them. The CDR3 runs to 13 residues. Study-wide results and limits: Compared with benign nodules, malignant thyroid tumors were reported to have significantly higher TCR beta diversity in both blood and tumor.

Per the authors' pipeline: Using the CDR3 differences seen across clinicopathological groups, the authors built a distant-metastasis classifier for papillary thyroid cancer, which was meant to discriminate distant-metastatic patients. TCRdb called clones again from the PCR reads with MiXCR. The V and J calls, along with clone size, are taken from TCRdb and not from the paper's own processing. The data show roughly 15,000 clones, less than 30% seen once. Sample share makes this clone medium-sized. Its antigen is unknown. Not a single patient had been given any form of treatment at any point before undergoing thyroid surgery.

This TCR was recovered from a female donor with papillary thyroid cancer or a benign thyroid nodule (not recorded which). Some clones in this sample may be carry-over from other donors' samples. The gene calls are TRBV10-2 and TRBJ1-6; no reliable D call. Sequencing was performed on tumor tissue. The CDR3 region has the DNA TGCGCCAGCAGTGAGACGGATAATTCACCCCTCCACTTT. This encodes CASSETDNSPLHF.